A selection of T cell receptor beta chains follows, all from one sample in a study of blood T cell repertoires in COVID-19. Assay used: immunoSEQ multiplex PCR; TCRdb lists only in-frame clones, some missing. This sample carries 300,000 or so clones, 80% to 90% of them seen once, and the ten largest clones take roughly 8%. Sequencing used peripheral blood. The receptors come from a woman in her 50s who had recovered from COVID-19. Each CDR3 is given with its conserved first and last residue. D genes are given only for firm matches. The size field is filled for only some rows; it gives once, few, many or a size class.

. | TRBJ1-2 | TRBV25-1 | . | CASSMDSNYGYTF | TGTGCCAGCAGTATGGACAGCAACTATGGCTACACCTTC
. | TRBJ2-7 | TRBV10-3 | . | CAISQGEERYEQYF | TGTGCCATCAGTCAAGGAGAGGAGCGATACGAGCAGTACTTC
TRBD2 | TRBJ2-1 | TRBV9 | . | CASSTSGTRDEQFF | TGTGCCAGCAGCACTAGCGGGACAAGAGATGAGCAGTTCTTC
. | TRBJ2-1 | TRBV7-9 | . | CASSLVAVRQFF | TGTGCCAGCAGCTTAGTGGCAGTCAGGCAGTTCTTC
TRBD2 | TRBJ2-3 | TRBV15 | . | CATSIRLAKDTQYF | TGTGCCACCAGCATCCGACTAGCAAAAGATACGCAGTATTTT
TRBD1 | TRBJ1-5 | TRBV28 | many | CASSWRDRGIQPQHF | TGTGCCAGCAGTTGGCGAGACAGGGGGATTCAGCCCCAGCATTTT
TRBD2 | TRBJ2-7 | TRBV7-9 | . | CASSRGTIYEQYF | TGTGCCAGCAGCCGGGGGACTATCTACGAGCAGTACTTC
TRBD2 | TRBJ2-7 | TRBV4-2 | . | CASSQVLAGAYEQYF | TGTGCCAGCAGCCAAGTCCTAGCGGGCGCCTACGAGCAGTACTTC
. | TRBJ1-4 | TRBV28 | . | CATNRRANEKLFF | TGTGCGACGAACCGGAGGGCTAATGAAAAACTGTTTTTT
TRBD2 | TRBJ2-1 | TRBV19 | . | CASSPGASGRPGTYNEQFF | TGTGCCAGTAGTCCCGGGGCGAGCGGGAGGCCCGGGACCTACAATGAGCAGTTCTTC
TRBD1 | TRBJ2-7 | TRBV15 | . | CATSTRDRGYEQYF | TGTGCCACCAGCACCCGAGACAGGGGTTACGAGCAGTACTTC
TRBD2 | TRBJ2-7 | TRBV27 | . | CASSSTSGGYEQYF | TGTGCCAGCAGTTCAACTAGCGGGGGCTACGAGCAGTACTTC
TRBD1 | TRBJ1-2 | TRBV6-2/TRBV6-3 | . | CASSYALNRGLYGYTF | TGTGCCAGCAGTTACGCTTTGAACAGGGGGCTATATGGCTACACCTTC
TRBD1 | TRBJ2-3 | TRBV6-5 | . | CASRRTGFPDTQYF | TGTGCCAGCAGGAGGACAGGGTTCCCAGATACGCAGTATTTT
TRBD2 | TRBJ2-7 | TRBV6-5 | few | CASRRTSYEQYF | TGTGCCAGCAGACGGACTAGCTACGAGCAGTACTTC
. | TRBJ2-7 | TRBV6-6 | once | CASSYSGRDHSYEQYF | TGTGCCAGCAGTTACTCGGGCAGAGACCACTCCTACGAGCAGTACTTC
TRBD1 | TRBJ1-2 | TRBV10-3 | . | CAISAGGGGYTF | TGTGCCATCAGTGCAGGGGGCGGCGGCTACACCTTC
. | TRBJ1-1 | TRBV3-1/TRBV3-2 | . | CASSQVSGVAFF | TGTGCCAGCAGCCAAGTATCAGGGGTAGCTTTCTTT
. | TRBJ2-5 | TRBV3-1/TRBV3-2 | few | CASSQTRDIGAQYF | TGTGCCAGCAGCCAGACCCGGGACATCGGGGCCCAGTACTTC
TRBD2 | TRBJ2-3 | TRBV5-6 | once | CASSFEGGELDTQYF | TGTGCCAGCAGCTTTGAGGGAGGGGAACTCGATACGCAGTATTTT
. | TRBJ1-1 | TRBV6-2/TRBV6-3 | . | CASSYARNTEAFF | TGTGCCAGCAGTTACGCTAGGAACACTGAAGCTTTCTTT
. | TRBJ2-1 | TRBV11-2 | . | CASSLATGSNEQFF | TGTGCCAGCAGCTTAGCGACGGGATCTAATGAGCAGTTCTTC